This T cell receptor beta chain derives from a study of response to subunit inactivated influenza vaccine. Whole-study findings and limits: Authors suggested each seasonal influenza vaccination recruits few new T cells.

With regard to this clonotype: No antigen is known for it.

TCRdb passed the RT-PCR reads through MiXCR, listing each CDR3 protein once. The table lists around 760,000 distinct CDR3 sequences, approximately 13% of them singletons. V lost 3 bases and J lost 9, with 17 bases in between. This CDR3 has 14 amino acids. Germline-derived CDR1 and CDR2 are ENHRY and SYGVKD. The receptor was isolated from a man in his forties or fifties who received an inactivated influenza vaccine. V gene TRBV10-3 combines with J gene TRBJ1-2, with a tentative D call TRBD1 (6 bases). The sample here was PBMCs from blood, taken around 15 days before vaccination. CDR3 sequence: CAISDRQDTDSYTF. CDR3 DNA: TGTGCCATCAGTGACCGACAGGACACGGATAGCTACACCTTC.